This TCR beta chain was captured in a study of T-cell reconstitution after alpha-beta-depleted transplantation in children. The authors prepared the TCRbeta library with unique molecular identifiers. TCRdb re-derived calls from the PCR reads in MiXCR, one entry per CDR3 protein. The sample has about 360,000 distinct CDR3 sequences, roughly 14% seen once. J gave up 7 bases and V 0 bases, and 4 bases lay outside the gene matches. Germline lookup yields CDR1 KGHDR and CDR2 SFDVKD. The length of the CDR3 is 16 residues. The input for sequencing was PBMCs, taken from the stem cell graft. The origin of this receptor is a human donor who donated a stem cell graft to a child with Fanconi anemia. V usage is TRBV24-1 and J usage is TRBJ2-1, with 11 bases identical to TRBD2. CDR3 region: CATSDLLSGGVNEQFF. CDR3 sequence (DNA): TGTGCCACCAGTGATTTGCTTAGCGGGGGGGTAAATGAGCAGTTCTTC.